The 12 T cell receptor beta chains in this list originate from one sample, sequenced in a study of blood T cell repertoires in COVID-19. Method: immunoSEQ multiplex PCR; TCRdb's copy keeps in-frame clones and lacks some. The sample consists of approximately 440,000 clones, approximately 89% of them appearing once. Sample: peripheral blood. The source is a woman aged 45-65 years with COVID-19, enrolled during active disease.

V gene TRBV6-5 combines with J gene TRBJ1-5, with D uncertain. CDR3 length: 15 amino acids. CDR1 and CDR2 from the germline V gene are MNHEY and SVGAGI. The V end lost 6 bases, the J end lost 0 bases, and 12 bases lay between the germline ends. The CDR3 DNA reads as TGTGCCAGCAGCCCGAGGGTATATAGCAATCAGCCCCAGCATTTT. It yields the protein CASSPRVYSNQPQHF.

About this clone itself: Other DNA sequences in the sample encode the same CDR3. This chain joins TRBV6-6 and TRBJ1-1; the D gene is possibly TRBD1 (5 bases). Trimming cost V 0 bases and J 2 bases, with 7 bases left between them. The CDR3 covers 14 residues. Germline V gene sequence: CDR1 MNHNY, CDR2 SVGAGI (reference sequence). The CDR3 DNA sequence: TGTGCCAGCAGTTACTCTCAGGGAAACACTGAAGCTTTCTTT. It is translated as CASSYSQGNTEAFF.

The chain combines TRBV9 with TRBJ2-7, with 7 bases that match TRBD1. The germline V gene encodes CDR1 SGDLS and CDR2 YYNGEE. V lost 7 bases to trimming and J lost 5 bases; unmatched junction nucleotides: 18. This CDR3 has 16 residues. For the CDR3, the DNA is TGTGCCAGCGCTGGGGGACAGACAGGGACGTTTGACGAGCAGTACTTC. As protein: CASAGGQTGTFDEQYF.

This clone has only a few counts. V is TRBV24-1 and J is TRBJ2-5; possibly TRBD1 for D (6 bases). V lost 9 bases, J lost 3 bases, and 13 bases lay in between. Per germline, CDR1 KGHDR and CDR2 SFDVKD. The CDR3 is 13 residues long. The CDR3 bases are TGTGCCACCCGCGGCAGGGGTGAAGAGACCCAGTACTTC. Encoded protein: CATRGRGEETQYF.

The chain links TRBV7-9 to TRBJ1-2, with TRBD1 matching over 9 bases. Germline values: CDR1 SEHNR, CDR2 FQNEAQ (reference sequence). V lost 5 bases, J lost 2 bases, and 9 bases stayed unmatched. CDR3 length: 16 residues. The CDR3 DNA is TGTGCCAGCAGCCGTTACCGGACAGGGGAAAACTATGGCTACACCTTC. As protein: CASSRYRTGENYGYTF.

The chain uses TRBV7-9 and TRBJ2-6; the D is unclear. V was shortened by 8 bases and J by 1 base, with 18 bases between the two germline ends. The CDR3 consists of 17 residues. Germline CDR1 is SEHNR and CDR2 is FQNEAQ (reference sequence). This CDR3 is CASPIPEFKSGANVLTF. The CDR3 coding sequence is TGTGCCAGCCCAATACCCGAGTTTAAATCTGGGGCCAACGTCCTGACTTTC.

This chain uses TRBV10-2 with TRBJ1-2, with 8 positions matching TRBD1. This CDR3 region has 13 residues. From germline, CDR1 is WSHSY and CDR2 SAAADI. Losses at the gene ends were 3 bases for V and 3 bases for J; bases not matched to a gene: 0. The CDR3 nucleotides read TGCGCCAGCAGTGAACAGGGGGACTATGGCTACACCTTC. It encodes CASSEQGDYGYTF.

The V call is TRBV6-5, the J call TRBJ2-7; D may be TRBD2 (5 bases). Trimming took off 5 bases at V and 9 bases at J, with 14 bases between the two ends. CDR1 MNHEY and CDR2 SVGAGI come from the germline V gene. The CDR3 covers 12 residues. CDR3 nucleotides: TGTGCCAGCAGTCCGGTTGAGGGCGGGCAGTACTTC. Its translation is CASSPVEGGQYF.

V and J are TRBV5-8 and TRBJ1-2; possibly TRBD1 for D (6 bases). The V gene lost 4 bases and the J gene lost 11 bases, with 21 bases spanning the gap. The CDR3 runs to 14 residues. Germline V gives CDR1 SGHTS, CDR2 YDEGEE. The CDR3 protein is CASSITRTVPKYTF. The CDR3 nucleotides read TGTGCCAGCAGCATTACCCGGACAGTTCCGAAGTACACCTTC.

This sequence joins TRBV4-1 and TRBJ1-2; maybe TRBD1 (5 bases). Germline V gene lookup returns CDR1 MGHRA and CDR2 YSYEKL. V lost 3 bases and J 2 bases, leaving 10 bases between the germline ends. This CDR3 comprises 14 residues. The DNA for the CDR3 is TGCGCCAGCAGCCATGGTAAGGGGAACTATGGCTACACCTTC. It codes for CASSHGKGNYGYTF.

This chain joins TRBV5-4 and TRBJ2-5; 9 bases are shared with TRBD2. Losses at the gene ends were 0 bases for V and 5 bases for J; bases not matched to a gene: 5. Germline V gene data show CDR1 as SGHNT and CDR2 as YYREEE (reference sequence). The CDR3 is 15 residues long. DNA for the CDR3: TGTGCCAGCAGCTTGGTCCTAGCGGGGATCGAGACCCAGTACTTC. Its translation: CASSLVLAGIETQYF.

The V call is TRBV7-2, the J call TRBJ1-1; D gene unclear. Between the trimmed V and J ends, which lost 2 bases and 3 bases, there was a span of 16 bases. Per the germline V gene, CDR1 is SGHTA and CDR2 is FQGNSA. The CDR3 has 16 residues. The CDR3 loop reads CASSLYSREIHTEAFF. CDR3 nucleotide sequence: TGTGCCAGCAGCTTATATTCTAGAGAGATTCACACTGAAGCTTTCTTT.